The rows below give T cell receptor beta chains drawn from one sample of a study of blood T cell repertoires in COVID-19. Some clones are missing from TCRdb's copy, which holds only in-frame ones; the method was immunoSEQ multiplex PCR. The sample records approximately 100,000 clones, about four fifths being singletons. Input material: peripheral blood. These receptors all come from a man in his sixties or seventies with acute or convalescent COVID-19. CDR3s include the opening cysteine and the closing phenylalanine or tryptophan. The order of the fields is J gene, clone size, V gene, CDR3 protein. Where a row states a size, it is once, few, many or the class of an expanded clone; other rows omit it.

TRBJ2-1	-	TRBV19	CASRTRGGAGYNEQFF
TRBJ2-1	once	TRBV4-2	CASSQDYLWPNNEQFF
TRBJ1-1	-	TRBV19	CASSIREGSSEAFF
TRBJ2-6	-	TRBV7-2	CASSLKQGLPGANVLTF
TRBJ2-3	-	TRBV7-3	CASRQSGGPRDTQYF
TRBJ2-5	once	TRBV7-7	CASSLGSLAGGLETQYF
TRBJ2-5	-	TRBV11-1	CASSPLSAETQYF
TRBJ2-7	once	TRBV15	CATSRELADSYEQYF
TRBJ2-7	-	TRBV28	CASSAVGLAGDDDEQYF
TRBJ1-5	few	TRBV6-5	CASSSAGAYNQPQHF
TRBJ2-3	-	TRBV5-8	CASSLGTSRRTDTQYF
TRBJ2-1	-	TRBV5-1	CASNQDRGLYNEQFF
TRBJ1-1	-	TRBV28	CASRSGGVAAFF
TRBJ2-7	-	TRBV5-4	CASSPTGDSYEQYF
TRBJ2-4	-	TRBV2	CASSEGAGGIQYF
TRBJ1-2	few	TRBV9	CASSVEGVGNYGYTF
TRBJ2-5	-	TRBV2	CASSEMGRTDQTETQYF
TRBJ2-5	-	TRBV6-5	CASSYPRIGETQYF
TRBJ2-1	once	TRBV24-1	CATSDYRDNDNEQFF
TRBJ1-5	-	TRBV28	CASTGTPSNQPQHF
TRBJ2-7	-	TRBV5-5	CASSHTTGSSYEQYF
TRBJ2-2	-	TRBV5-1	CASSEATNTGELFF
TRBJ2-1	-	TRBV5-4	CASSLSKTGYNEQFF
TRBJ2-7	-	TRBV11-3	CASSRGTGSYEQYF
TRBJ1-3	-	TRBV28	CASSPGQSGNTIYF
TRBJ2-3	-	TRBV5-1	CASSLLNSGTDTQYF
TRBJ1-2	-	TRBV7-9	CASSLAEGYTF
TRBJ2-6	-	TRBV5-1	CASSLVEAGANVLTF
TRBJ2-1	-	TRBV7-3	CASSYSGSSYNEQFF
TRBJ1-2	-	TRBV6-6	CASIKNRGTNYGYTF
TRBJ2-5	-	TRBV6-5	CASSSRAPQETQYF
TRBJ2-2	-	TRBV5-4	CASSSPGQGYTGELFF
TRBJ2-6	few	TRBV5-6	CASSPGAGTGRSGANVLTF
TRBJ2-3	-	TRBV6-2/TRBV6-3	CASSYPLGVPHRNTQYF
TRBJ2-1	-	TRBV5-1	CASSSTPDSLSYNEQFF
TRBJ1-3	once	TRBV7-8	CASSWAVRGNTIYF
TRBJ2-7	-	TRBV5-4	CASSHWQGPTYEQYF
TRBJ2-4	-	TRBV28	CASGRGTDIQYF
TRBJ1-3	once	TRBV3-1/TRBV3-2	CASSQAGVGNTIYF
TRBJ2-3	-	TRBV5-6	CASSTPGLARTDTQYF
TRBJ1-2	-	TRBV12-5	CASGLGLGTNYGYTF
TRBJ1-4	-	TRBV9	CASSVDPGQGNEKLFF
TRBJ2-5	-	TRBV18	CASSLSVQETQYF
TRBJ1-1	-	TRBV18	CASSPPDGLPSREAFF
TRBJ2-2	-	TRBV9	CASSVLANTGELFF
TRBJ2-7	-	TRBV7-9	CASTVPGYSSYEQYF